This TCR beta chain derives from a study of monozygotic twins with inflammatory bowel disease. The CDR3 has 14 amino acids. Germline CDR1 SGHRS, CDR2 YFSETQ. For every TCR library, roughly 3,700 ng of total RNA was used. TCRdb reprocessed the 5' RACE reads and reports one entry per CDR3 protein, with no DNA. The sample table includes 120,000 to 150,000 distinct CDR3 sequences. Unfractionated whole blood yielded total RNA, and T cells were not sorted. This chain connects TRBV5-1 to TRBJ2-7. This receptor was obtained from a human donor with ulcerative colitis or Crohn's disease, or a healthy co-twin of an affected twin (not recorded which). Specimen: blood. CDR3 in amino acids: CASSLEQGAYEQYF.